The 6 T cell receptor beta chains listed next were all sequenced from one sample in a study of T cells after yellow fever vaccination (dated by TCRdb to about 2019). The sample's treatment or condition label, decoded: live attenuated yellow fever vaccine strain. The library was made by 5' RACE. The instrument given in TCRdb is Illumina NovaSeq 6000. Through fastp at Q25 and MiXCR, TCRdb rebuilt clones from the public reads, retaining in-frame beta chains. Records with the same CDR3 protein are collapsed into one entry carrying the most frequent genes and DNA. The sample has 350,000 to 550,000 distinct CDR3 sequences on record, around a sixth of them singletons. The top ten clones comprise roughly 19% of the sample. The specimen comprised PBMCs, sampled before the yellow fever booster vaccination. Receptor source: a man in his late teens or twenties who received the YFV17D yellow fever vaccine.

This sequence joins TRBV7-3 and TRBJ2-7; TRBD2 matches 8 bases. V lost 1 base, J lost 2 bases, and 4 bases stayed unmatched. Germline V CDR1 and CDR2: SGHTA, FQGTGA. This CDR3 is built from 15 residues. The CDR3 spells CASSLMAGGTYEQYF. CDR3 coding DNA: TGTGCCAGCAGCTTAATGGCGGGGGGAACCTACGAGCAGTACTTC. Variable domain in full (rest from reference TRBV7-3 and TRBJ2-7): GAGVSQTPSNKVTEKGKYVELRCDPISGHTALYWYRQSLGQGPEFLIYFQGTGAADDSGLPNDRFFAVRPEGSVSTLKIQRTERGDSAVYLCASSLMAGGTYEQYFGPGTRLTVT.

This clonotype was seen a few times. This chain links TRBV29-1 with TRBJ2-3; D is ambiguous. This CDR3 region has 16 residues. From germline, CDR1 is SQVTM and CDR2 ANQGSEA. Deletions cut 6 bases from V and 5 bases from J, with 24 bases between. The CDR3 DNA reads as TGCAGCGTGTGGTCAGTCAAAGCCCCCGGAGTAGATACGCAGTATTTT. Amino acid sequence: CSVWSVKAPGVDTQYF.

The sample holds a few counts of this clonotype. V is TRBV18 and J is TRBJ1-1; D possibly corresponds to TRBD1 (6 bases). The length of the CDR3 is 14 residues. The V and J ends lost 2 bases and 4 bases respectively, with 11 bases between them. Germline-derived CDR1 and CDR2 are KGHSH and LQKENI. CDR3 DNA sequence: TGTGCCAGCTCACCAGGAGGGGGAGGCACTGAAGCTTTCTTT. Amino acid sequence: CASSPGGGGTEAFF.

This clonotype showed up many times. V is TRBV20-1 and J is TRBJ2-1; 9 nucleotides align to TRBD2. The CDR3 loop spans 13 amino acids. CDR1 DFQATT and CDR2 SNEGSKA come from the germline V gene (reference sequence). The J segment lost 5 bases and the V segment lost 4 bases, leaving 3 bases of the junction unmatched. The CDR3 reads CSATSGADNEQFF. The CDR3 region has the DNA TGCAGTGCTACTAGCGGGGCAGACAATGAGCAGTTCTTC.

CDR3 nucleotides: TGTGCCAGCAGCGTACAGGATAATCAGCCCCAGCATTTT. This gives the protein CASSVQDNQPQHF. The gene calls are TRBV9 and TRBJ1-5; D is undetermined. The CDR3 loop spans 13 amino acids. V was shortened by 1 base and J by 4 bases, with 6 bases between the two germline ends. Germline V lookup: CDR1 SGDLS, CDR2 YYNGEE.

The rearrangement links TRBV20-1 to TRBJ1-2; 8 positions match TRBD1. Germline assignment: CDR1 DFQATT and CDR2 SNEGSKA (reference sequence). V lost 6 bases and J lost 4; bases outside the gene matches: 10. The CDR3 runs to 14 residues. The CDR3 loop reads CSALTRTGTYGYTF. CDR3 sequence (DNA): TGCAGTGCGTTGACCAGGACAGGGACCTATGGCTACACCTTC.